A single T cell receptor (beta chain) is shown here with its context. Its antigen remains unidentified. Nominally healthy donors were sampled, though unrecorded immune exposures were likely. This record belongs to a study of cytomegalovirus exposure and HLA in healthy donors. Study summary: Counted in an early data release were about 85 million unique TCRs from HLA-typed donors. Points from the study as a whole: Across donors, most TCRs were seen rarely, yet some public ones were widespread.

Primers: 60 Vbeta forward and 13 Jbeta reverse. Authors' methods: Unique TCR beta chains totaled some 78 million in a later count, with around 12 million of them shared. Here immunoSEQ multiplex PCR was the method, and the copy in TCRdb shows in-frame clones only, minus some. The D gene and trimming were derived from the DNA, and the V and J assignments and clone size from that table. The sample includes about 120,000 clones, roughly three fifths of them seen just once. The material sequenced was PBMCs. This receptor was obtained from a man in his forties in good health and CMV-seropositive.

The CDR3 DNA sequence: TGTGCCAGCACCTTTTACGTGGCAAGTTCTTCCAACAATGAGCAGTTCTTC. Amino acid sequence: CASTFYVASSSNNEQFF. The J gene is TRBJ2-1, the V gene TRBV27; D gene uncertain. CDR3 size: 17 residues. V was trimmed by 7 bases and J by 5 bases, leaving 24 bases between them. Germline V gene data show CDR1 as MNHEY and CDR2 as SMNVEV (reference sequence).